This T cell receptor beta chain was identified during a study of T cell responses to AZD1222 COVID-19 vaccine. Study results and caveats: Repertoire sampling happened only post peak T cell response. Among AZD1222 vaccinees, only six or seven were seropositive at baseline. Donors were mostly white British, more females; clonal diversity possibly underestimated.

TCRdb's copy holds only in-frame clones and misses some; the assay was immunoSEQ multiplex PCR. Of about 140,000 clones listed, roughly 93% are singletons. In regard to this clone: As yet, its antigen is unknown.

Both about-4-week and about-12-week second-dose recipients were combined. Trimming left V 1 base short and J 6 bases short, with 9 bases between. The CDR3 runs 13 residues. Germline CDR1 reads SEHNR; CDR2 reads FQNEAQ (reference sequence). The sample here was peripheral blood, taken 28 days after the second AZD1222 dose. This TCR came from an adult who received the AZD1222 COVID-19 vaccine. J is TRBJ1-1 and V is TRBV7-9; no reliable D call. In nucleotides, the CDR3 is TGTGCCAGCAGCTTAGGCGCACGGGCTGAAGCTTTCTTT. Protein sequence: CASSLGARAEAFF.